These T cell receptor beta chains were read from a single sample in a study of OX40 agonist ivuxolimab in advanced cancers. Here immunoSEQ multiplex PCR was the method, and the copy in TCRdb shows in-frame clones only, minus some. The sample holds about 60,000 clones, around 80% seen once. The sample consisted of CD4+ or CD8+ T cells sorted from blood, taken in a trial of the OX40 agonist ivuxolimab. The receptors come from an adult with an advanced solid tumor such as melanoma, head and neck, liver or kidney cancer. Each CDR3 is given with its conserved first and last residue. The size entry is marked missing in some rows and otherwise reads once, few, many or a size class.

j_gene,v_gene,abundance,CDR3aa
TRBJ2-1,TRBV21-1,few,CASSKFRGLVPYNEQFF
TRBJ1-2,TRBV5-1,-,CASSWEDRNYGYTF
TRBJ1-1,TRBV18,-,CASSRMGSPAFF
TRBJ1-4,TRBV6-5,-,CASSLQVGVNEKLFF
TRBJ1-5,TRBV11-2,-,CASSSGRYQPQHF
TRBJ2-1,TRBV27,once,CASSLSRGGGARGEQFF
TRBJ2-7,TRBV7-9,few,CASSSEGSEQYF
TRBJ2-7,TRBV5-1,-,CASSLVDRAYEQYF
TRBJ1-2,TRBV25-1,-,CASSVGGQGTLLGYTF
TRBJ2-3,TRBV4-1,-,CASSQGEGGLTDTQYF